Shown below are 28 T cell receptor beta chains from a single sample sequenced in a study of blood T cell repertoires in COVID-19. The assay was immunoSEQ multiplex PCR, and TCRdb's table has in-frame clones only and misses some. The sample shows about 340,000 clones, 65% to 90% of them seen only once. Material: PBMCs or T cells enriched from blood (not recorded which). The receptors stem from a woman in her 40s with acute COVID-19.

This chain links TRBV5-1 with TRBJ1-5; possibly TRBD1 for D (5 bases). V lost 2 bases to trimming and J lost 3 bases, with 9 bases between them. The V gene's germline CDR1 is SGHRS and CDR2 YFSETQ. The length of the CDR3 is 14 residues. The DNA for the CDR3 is TGCGCCAGCAGCTTCACAGGTCTCAATCAGCCCCAGCATTTT. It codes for CASSFTGLNQPQHF. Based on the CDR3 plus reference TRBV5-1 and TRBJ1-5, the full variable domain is KAGVTQTPRYLIKTRGQQVTLSCSPISGHRSVSWYQQTPGQGLQFLFEYFSETQRNKGNFPGRFSGRQFSNSRSEMNVSTLELGDSALYLCASSFTGLNQPQHFGDGTRLSIL.

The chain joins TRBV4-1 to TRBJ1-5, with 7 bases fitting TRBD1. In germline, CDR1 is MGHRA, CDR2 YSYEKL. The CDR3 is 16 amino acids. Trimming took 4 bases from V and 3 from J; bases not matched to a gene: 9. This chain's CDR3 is CASSLFGTEYNQPQHF. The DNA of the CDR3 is TGCGCCAGCAGCCTTTTCGGGACAGAGTACAATCAGCCCCAGCATTTT.

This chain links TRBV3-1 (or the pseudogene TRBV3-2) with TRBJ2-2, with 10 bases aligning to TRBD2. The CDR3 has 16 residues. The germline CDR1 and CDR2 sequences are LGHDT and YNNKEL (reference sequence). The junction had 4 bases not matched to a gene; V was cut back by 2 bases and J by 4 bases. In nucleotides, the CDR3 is TGTGCCAGCAGCCAACAGGGACTAGCGATCACCGGGGAGCTGTTTTTT. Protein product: CASSQQGLAITGELFF.

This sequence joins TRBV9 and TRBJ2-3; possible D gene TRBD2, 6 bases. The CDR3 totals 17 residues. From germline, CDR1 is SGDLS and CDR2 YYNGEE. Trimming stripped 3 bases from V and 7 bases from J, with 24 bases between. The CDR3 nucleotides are TGTGCCAGCAGCGCCCCACTGCGGGATTCCAGTGGGAATACGCAGTATTTT. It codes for CASSAPLRDSSGNTQYF.

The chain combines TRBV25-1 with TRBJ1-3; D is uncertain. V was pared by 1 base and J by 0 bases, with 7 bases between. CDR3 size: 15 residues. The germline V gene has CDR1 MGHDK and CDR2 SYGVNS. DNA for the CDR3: TGTGCCAGCAGTGAATGGGCGGGCTCTGGAAACACCATATATTTT. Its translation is CASSEWAGSGNTIYF. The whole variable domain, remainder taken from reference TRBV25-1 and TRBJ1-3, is EADIYQTPRYLVIGTGKKITLECSQTMGHDKMYWYQQDPGMELHLIHYSYGVNSTEKGDLSSESTVSRIRTEHFPLTLESARPSHTSQYLCASSEWAGSGNTIYFGEGSWLTVV.

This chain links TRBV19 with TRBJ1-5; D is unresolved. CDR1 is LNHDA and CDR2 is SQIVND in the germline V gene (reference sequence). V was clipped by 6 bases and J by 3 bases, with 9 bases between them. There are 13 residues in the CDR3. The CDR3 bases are TGTGCCAGTAGGAGAACAGTCAATCAGCCCCAGCATTTT. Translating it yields CASRRTVNQPQHF.

CDR3 loop: CASSSLPGQGSYTF. DNA of the CDR3: TGTGCCAGCAGCTCTCTCCCGGGACAGGGCAGCTACACCTTC. V is TRBV7-9 and J is TRBJ1-2, with TRBD1 matching 9 bases. The CDR3 consists of 14 residues. Germline V CDR1 and CDR2: SEHNR, FQNEAQ (reference sequence). With V trimmed by 4 bases and J by 9 bases, 9 bases remained unmatched.

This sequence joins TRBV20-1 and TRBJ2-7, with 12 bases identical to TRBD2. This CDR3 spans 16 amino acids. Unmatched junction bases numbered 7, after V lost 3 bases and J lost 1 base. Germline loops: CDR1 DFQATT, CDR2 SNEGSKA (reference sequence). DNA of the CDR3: TGCAGTGCTAGTGGGCTAGCGGGGGGGCTATCCTACGAGCAGTACTTC. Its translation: CSASGLAGGLSYEQYF.

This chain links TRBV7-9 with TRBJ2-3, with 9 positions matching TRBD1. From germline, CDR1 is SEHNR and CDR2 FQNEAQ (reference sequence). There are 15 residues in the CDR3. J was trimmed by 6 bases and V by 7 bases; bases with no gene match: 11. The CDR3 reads CASNIRTGELDTQYF. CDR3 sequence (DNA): TGTGCCAGCAACATTCGGACAGGGGAACTGGATACGCAGTATTTT.

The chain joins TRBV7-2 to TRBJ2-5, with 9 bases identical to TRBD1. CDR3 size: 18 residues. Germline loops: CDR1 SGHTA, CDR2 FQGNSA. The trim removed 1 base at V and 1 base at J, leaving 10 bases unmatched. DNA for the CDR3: TGTGCCAGCAGCTTAGGGACGGGGACAGGGACCTCCCAAGAGACCCAGTACTTC. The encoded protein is CASSLGTGTGTSQETQYF.

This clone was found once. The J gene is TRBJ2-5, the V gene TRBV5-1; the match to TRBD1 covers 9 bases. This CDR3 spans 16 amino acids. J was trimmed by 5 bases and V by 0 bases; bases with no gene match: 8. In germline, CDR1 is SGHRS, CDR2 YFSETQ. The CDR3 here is CASSLAAGQGWETQYF. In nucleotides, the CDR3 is TGCGCCAGCAGCTTGGCTGCGGGACAGGGCTGGGAGACCCAGTACTTC.

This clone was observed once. The CDR3 loop reads CASSQGTRLAGQNIQYF. Written as DNA, the CDR3 is TGTGCCAGCAGCCAAGGAACTAGACTAGCGGGACAAAACATTCAGTACTTC. V gene TRBV3-1 (or the pseudogene TRBV3-2) combines with J gene TRBJ2-4; 11 bases line up with TRBD2. The CDR3 length is 17 residues. V was clipped by 1 base and J by 5 bases; unmatched bases: 7. CDR1 and CDR2 (germline): LGHDT, YNNKEL (reference sequence).

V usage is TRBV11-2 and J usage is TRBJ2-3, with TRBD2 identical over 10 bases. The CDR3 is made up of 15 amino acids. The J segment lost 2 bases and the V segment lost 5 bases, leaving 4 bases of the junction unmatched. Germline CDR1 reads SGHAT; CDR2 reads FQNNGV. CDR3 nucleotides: TGTGCCAGCAGCCGTACTAGCGGGGACACAGATACGCAGTATTTT. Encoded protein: CASSRTSGDTDTQYF.

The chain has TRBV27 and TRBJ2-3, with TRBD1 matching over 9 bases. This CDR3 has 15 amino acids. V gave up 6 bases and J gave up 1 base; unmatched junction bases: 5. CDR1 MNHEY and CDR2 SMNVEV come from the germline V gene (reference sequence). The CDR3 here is CASRGRDRGTDTQYF. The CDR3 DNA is TGTGCCAGCAGGGGAAGGGACAGGGGCACAGATACGCAGTATTTT.

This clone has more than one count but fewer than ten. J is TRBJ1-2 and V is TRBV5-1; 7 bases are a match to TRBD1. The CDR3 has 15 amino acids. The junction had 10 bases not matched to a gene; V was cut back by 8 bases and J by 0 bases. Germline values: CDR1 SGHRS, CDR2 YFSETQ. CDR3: CASRQGTPPNYGYTF. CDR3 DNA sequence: TGCGCCAGTCGACAGGGTACCCCCCCTAACTATGGCTACACCTTC.

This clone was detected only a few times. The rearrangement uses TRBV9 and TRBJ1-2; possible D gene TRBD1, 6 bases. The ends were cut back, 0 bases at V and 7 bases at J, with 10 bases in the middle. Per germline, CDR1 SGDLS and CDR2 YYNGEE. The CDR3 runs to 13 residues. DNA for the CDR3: TGTGCCAGCAGCGTAGAGGGGGTGGTTGGCTACACCTTC. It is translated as CASSVEGVVGYTF.

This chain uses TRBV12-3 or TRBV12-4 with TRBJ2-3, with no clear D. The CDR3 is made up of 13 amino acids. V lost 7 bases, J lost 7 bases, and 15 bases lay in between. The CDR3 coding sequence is TGTGCCAGCACCCCGGGTCTGGGTTATACGCAGTATTTT. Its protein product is CASTPGLGYTQYF.

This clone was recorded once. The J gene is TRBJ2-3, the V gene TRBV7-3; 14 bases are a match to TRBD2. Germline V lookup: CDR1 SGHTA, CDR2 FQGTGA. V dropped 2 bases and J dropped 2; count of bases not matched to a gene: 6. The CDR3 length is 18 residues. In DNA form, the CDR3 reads TGTGCCAGCAGCTTAGGGACTAGCGGGGGACGACTCACAGATACGCAGTATTTT. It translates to CASSLGTSGGRLTDTQYF.

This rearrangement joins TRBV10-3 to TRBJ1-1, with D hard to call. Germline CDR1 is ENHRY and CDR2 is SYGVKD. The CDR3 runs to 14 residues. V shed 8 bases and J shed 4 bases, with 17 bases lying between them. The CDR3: CAISIRGPGTEAFF. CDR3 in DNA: TGTGCCATCTCCATTCGCGGGCCCGGCACTGAAGCTTTCTTT.

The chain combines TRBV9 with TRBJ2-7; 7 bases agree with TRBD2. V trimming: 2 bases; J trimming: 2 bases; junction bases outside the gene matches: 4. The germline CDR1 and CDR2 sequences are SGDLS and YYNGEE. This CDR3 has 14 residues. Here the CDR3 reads CASSVSGVTYEQYF. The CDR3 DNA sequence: TGTGCCAGCAGCGTGAGCGGGGTCACCTACGAGCAGTACTTC.

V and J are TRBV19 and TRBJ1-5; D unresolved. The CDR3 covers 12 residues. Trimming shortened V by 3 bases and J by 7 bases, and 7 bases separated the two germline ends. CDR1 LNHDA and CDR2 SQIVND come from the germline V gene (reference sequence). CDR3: CASSIIRQPQHF. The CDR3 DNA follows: TGTGCCAGTAGTATTATCAGGCAGCCCCAGCATTTT.

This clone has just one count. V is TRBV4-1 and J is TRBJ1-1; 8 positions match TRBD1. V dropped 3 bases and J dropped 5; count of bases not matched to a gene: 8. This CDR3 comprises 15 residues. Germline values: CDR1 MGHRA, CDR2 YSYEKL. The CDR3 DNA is TGCGCCAGCAGCCACTTAGGACAGGGCGGGACTGAAGCTTTCTTT. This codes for CASSHLGQGGTEAFF.

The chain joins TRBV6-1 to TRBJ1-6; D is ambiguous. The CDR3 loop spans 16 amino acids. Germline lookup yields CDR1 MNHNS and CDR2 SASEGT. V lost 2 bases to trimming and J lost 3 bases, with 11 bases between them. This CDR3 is CASSEFLQNYNSPLHF. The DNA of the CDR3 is TGTGCCAGCAGTGAATTTCTCCAGAACTATAATTCACCCCTCCACTTT.

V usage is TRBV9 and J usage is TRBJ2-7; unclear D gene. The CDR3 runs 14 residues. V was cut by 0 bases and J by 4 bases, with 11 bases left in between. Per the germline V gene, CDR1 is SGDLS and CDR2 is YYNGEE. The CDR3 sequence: CASSVDPLRYEQYF. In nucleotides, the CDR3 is TGTGCCAGCAGCGTAGACCCACTGAGGTACGAGCAGTACTTC. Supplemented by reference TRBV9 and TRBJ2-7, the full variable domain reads DSGVTQTPKHLITATGQRVTLRCSPRSGDLSVYWYQQSLDQGLQFLIQYYNGEERAKGNILERFSAQQFPDLHSELNLSSLELGDSALYFCASSVDPLRYEQYFGPGTRLTVT.

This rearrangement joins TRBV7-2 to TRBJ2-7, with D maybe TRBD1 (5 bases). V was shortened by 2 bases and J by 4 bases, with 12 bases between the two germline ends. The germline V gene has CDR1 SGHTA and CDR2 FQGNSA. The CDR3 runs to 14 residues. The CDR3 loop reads CASSLHAGLYEQYF. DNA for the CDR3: TGTGCCAGCAGCTTACATGCAGGGTTATACGAGCAGTACTTC.

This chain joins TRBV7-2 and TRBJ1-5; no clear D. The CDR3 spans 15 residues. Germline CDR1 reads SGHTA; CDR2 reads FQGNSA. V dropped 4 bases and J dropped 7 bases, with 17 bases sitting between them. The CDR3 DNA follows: TGTGCCAGCAGCTACCAGGACGGGTCGGGACAGCCCCAGCATTTT. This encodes CASSYQDGSGQPQHF.

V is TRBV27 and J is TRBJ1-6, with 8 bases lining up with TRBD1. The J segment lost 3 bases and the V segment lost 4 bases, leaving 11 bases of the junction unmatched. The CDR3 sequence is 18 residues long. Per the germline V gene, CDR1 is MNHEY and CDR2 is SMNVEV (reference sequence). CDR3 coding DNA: TGTGCCAGCAGTTCAGGACAGGGTGGTGTACTCTATAATTCACCCCTCCACTTT. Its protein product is CASSSGQGGVLYNSPLHF.

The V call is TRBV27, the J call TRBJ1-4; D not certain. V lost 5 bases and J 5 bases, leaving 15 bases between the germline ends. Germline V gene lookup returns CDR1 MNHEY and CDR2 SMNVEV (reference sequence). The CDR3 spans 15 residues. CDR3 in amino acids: CASSPWTGRNEKLFF. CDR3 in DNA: TGTGCCAGCAGTCCATGGACCGGGAGGAATGAAAAACTGTTTTTT.